The TCR beta chain described here comes from a study of cytomegalovirus exposure and HLA in healthy donors. The PCR employed 60 Vbeta primers together with 13 Jbeta primers. TCRdb's copy holds only in-frame clones and misses some; the assay was immunoSEQ multiplex PCR. The data hold approximately 250,000 clones, with about three quarters observed a single time. CDR3 length equals 13 residues. The V gene's germline CDR1 is SGHNT and CDR2 YENEEA. V dropped 6 bases and J dropped 1 base, with 9 bases sitting between them. This TCR was recovered from a boy aged 5 to 17 in good health and CMV-seronegative. The genes are TRBV11-3 and TRBJ1-1, with no clear D. Sequenced: PBMCs. The CDR3 nucleotides read TGTGCCAGCAGAAATGGCCCGAACACTGAAGCTTTCTTT. Its protein product is CASRNGPNTEAFF.